The 21 T cell receptor beta chains presented below share a single source sample, sequenced in a study of cytomegalovirus exposure and HLA in healthy donors. Primers for the PCR totalled 60 Vbeta and 13 Jbeta. Here immunoSEQ multiplex PCR was the method, and the copy in TCRdb shows in-frame clones only, minus some. Of 200,000 to 250,000 clones listed, around 73% are singletons. Sequenced material: PBMCs. These receptor sequences come from a woman in her thirties in good health and CMV-seronegative.

The chain couples TRBV5-4 to TRBJ2-3, with 11 bases lining up with TRBD2. In germline, CDR1 is SGHNT, CDR2 YYREEE (reference sequence). The CDR3 contains 15 residues. V gave up 0 bases and J gave up 6 bases; unmatched junction bases: 3. In nucleotides, the CDR3 is TGTGCCAGCAGCTTGGCTAGCGGGAGGACCGATACGCAGTATTTT. Translation: CASSLASGRTDTQYF.

This clone was seen a handful of times. One junction end does not reproduce the germline sequence, and a read error may be involved. This chain uses TRBV15 with TRBJ1-2; 7 bases agree with TRBD1. Germline V CDR1 and CDR2: LNHNV, YYDKDF (reference sequence). This CDR3 is 14 amino acids long. DNA of the CDR3: TGTGCCACCAGCAAGGATCGAGGGGGCAACAGCTACCCCTTC. Translation: CATSKDRGGNSYPF.

The J gene is TRBJ2-7, the V gene TRBV27; 8 bases line up with TRBD2. Germline V lookup: CDR1 MNHEY, CDR2 SMNVEV (reference sequence). V gave up 2 bases and J gave up 6 bases; unmatched junction bases: 9. This CDR3 comprises 15 residues. The CDR3 sequence is CASSLRGLGFFEQYF. CDR3 DNA sequence: TGTGCCAGCAGTTTAAGGGGACTAGGGTTCTTCGAGCAGTACTTC.

The genes are TRBV27 and TRBJ2-1; 11 bases fit TRBD2. The ends lost 3 bases at V and 3 bases at J; junction bases unmatched: 4. Germline CDR1 is MNHEY and CDR2 is SMNVEV (reference sequence). The CDR3 totals 16 residues. The DNA of the CDR3 is TGTGCCAGCAGTTTGCGGCTAGCGGGGGGCTACAATGAGCAGTTCTTC. Protein: CASSLRLAGGYNEQFF.

The chain carries TRBV6-5 and TRBJ1-1, with D possibly TRBD1 on 5 matching bases. Germline V gene lookup returns CDR1 MNHEY and CDR2 SVGAGI. The CDR3 has 14 residues. Trimming left V 7 bases short and J 1 base short, with 13 bases between. CDR3 bases: TGTGCCAGCAAATATCAGGGCACGAACACTGAAGCTTTCTTT. Translated, it gives CASKYQGTNTEAFF.

V usage is TRBV18 and J usage is TRBJ2-7; 7 nucleotides line up with TRBD1. The CDR3 consists of 13 residues. Losses at the gene ends were 9 bases for V and 6 bases for J; bases not matched to a gene: 11. Germline V gene data show CDR1 as KGHSH and CDR2 as LQKENI. The CDR3 DNA reads TGTGCCAGTACTCTCGACAGGGCGGCCGAGCAGTACTTC. Residues: CASTLDRAAEQYF. The entire variable domain, with the rest obtained from reference TRBV18 and TRBJ2-7, is as follows: NAGVMQNPRHLVRRRGQEARLRCSPMKGHSHVYWYRQLPEEGLKFMVYLQKENIIDESGMPKERFSAEFPKEGPSILRIQQVVRGDSAAYFCASTLDRAAEQYFGPGTRLTVT.

The chain combines TRBV27 with TRBJ1-4; no firm D call. V was shortened by 8 bases and J by 10 bases, with 17 bases between the two germline ends. Germline lookup yields CDR1 MNHEY and CDR2 SMNVEV (reference sequence). The CDR3 covers 13 residues. CDR3 coding DNA: TGTGCCAGCTGCGATTTTACAGCCGGAAAACTGTTTTTT. It specifies CASCDFTAGKLFF.

V gene TRBV18 combines with J gene TRBJ2-5; D may be TRBD1 (5 bases). This CDR3 comprises 14 residues. With 5 bases removed from V and 4 bases from J, the gap between germline ends came to 14 bases. Germline-derived CDR1 and CDR2 are KGHSH and LQKENI. The CDR3 region is CASSAGAKRETQYF. The CDR3, as DNA: TGTGCCAGCTCAGCTGGGGCGAAGCGAGAGACCCAGTACTTC.

The V gene is TRBV5-5, the J gene TRBJ1-5, with D maybe TRBD1 (5 bases). With 2 bases removed from V and 4 bases from J, the gap between germline ends came to 7 bases. This CDR3 comprises 13 residues. Germline CDR1 reads SGHKS; CDR2 reads YYEKEE (reference sequence). The CDR3 DNA follows: TGTGCCAGCAGCTTTGACAGTAATCAGCCCCAGCATTTT. Encoded protein: CASSFDSNQPQHF.

V gene TRBV6-5 combines with J gene TRBJ2-7; maybe TRBD1 (5 bases). CDR1 is MNHEY and CDR2 is SVGAGI in the germline V gene. Trimming took off 4 bases at V and 6 bases at J, with 7 bases between the two ends. CDR3 length: 11 amino acids. The CDR3, as DNA: TGTGCCAGCAGTTTTCAGGGCGAGCAGTACTTC. Protein sequence: CASSFQGEQYF.

This sequence joins TRBV13 and TRBJ2-2, with D possibly TRBD1 on 6 matching bases. CDR3 length: 14 residues. Looked up from germline, CDR1 is PRHDT and CDR2 is FYEKMQ (reference sequence). The V end was cut by 1 base, the J end by 4 bases, with 7 bases between. CDR3 DNA: TGTGCCAGCAGCTTAGAGGGGGTCACCGGGGAGCTGTTTTTT. This codes for CASSLEGVTGELFF.

The V call is TRBV4-2, the J call TRBJ2-1; possible D gene TRBD1, 5 bases. This CDR3 comprises 13 residues. V lost 3 bases and J 4 bases, leaving 7 bases between the germline ends. CDR1 is LGHNA, CDR2 YNFKEQ, per germline. CDR3 coding DNA: TGTGCCAGCAGCCAGGACATATACAATGAGCAGTTCTTC. Its translation is CASSQDIYNEQFF.

This clone was observed a few times. The gene calls are TRBV5-1 and TRBJ2-7, with TRBD1 matching 8 bases. The V and J ends lost 4 bases and 7 bases, in that order; junction bases with no gene match: 1. The CDR3 loop spans 11 amino acids. Germline-derived CDR1 and CDR2 are SGHRS and YFSETQ. CDR3 region: CASSGDREQYF. Written as DNA, the CDR3 is TGCGCCAGCAGCGGGGACAGGGAGCAGTACTTC.

This chain joins TRBV7-2 and TRBJ2-4, with 9 bases identical to TRBD2. Per germline, CDR1 SGHTA and CDR2 FQGNSA. With V trimmed by 3 bases and J by 2 bases, 5 bases remained unmatched. This CDR3 spans 16 amino acids. CDR3 amino acids: CASSFSGGYPKNIQYF. Written as DNA, the CDR3 is TGTGCCAGCAGCTTTAGCGGGGGATACCCCAAAAACATTCAGTACTTC.

The rearrangement uses TRBV4-1 and TRBJ2-7, with D tentatively TRBD1 (6 bases). Germline CDR1 MGHRA, CDR2 YSYEKL. CDR3 length: 15 residues. The V and J ends lost 3 bases and 5 bases respectively, with 17 bases between them. CDR3 sequence reads: CASSHETGTRDEQYF. The CDR3 coding sequence is TGCGCCAGCAGCCATGAAACAGGGACCCGAGACGAGCAGTACTTC.

Comment on this clone: The germline gene is not matched at one end of the junction; a read error may be the cause. This CDR3 is CASSLEGLGGYPF. In nucleotides, the CDR3 is TGCGCCAGCAGCTTGGAGGGGTTAGGGGGCTACCCCTTC. The V gene is TRBV5-1, the J gene TRBJ1-2; 7 bases map to TRBD1. CDR1 is SGHRS and CDR2 is YFSETQ in the germline V gene. The CDR3 is 13 amino acids.

The rearrangement links TRBV7-2 to TRBJ2-3; 13 bases are shared with TRBD2. V dropped 4 bases and J dropped 5; count of bases not matched to a gene: 9. Looked up from germline, CDR1 is SGHTA and CDR2 is FQGNSA. The CDR3 consists of 17 residues. The CDR3 DNA is TGTGCCAGCAGCTCCCCACTAGCGGGGGGGCTAGGAGATACGCAGTATTTT. Translating gives CASSSPLAGGLGDTQYF. Full variable domain (rest looked up from reference TRBV7-2 and TRBJ2-3): GAGVSQSPSNKVTEKGKDVELRCDPISGHTALYWYRQSLGQGLEFLIYFQGNSAPDKSGLPSDRFSAERTGGSVSTLTIQRTQQEDSAVYLCASSSPLAGGLGDTQYFGPGTRLTVL.

The gene calls are TRBV5-4 and TRBJ2-7; TRBD2 matches at 8 bases. V was clipped by 5 bases and J by 2 bases; unmatched bases: 18. This CDR3 is 18 amino acids long. In germline, CDR1 is SGHNT, CDR2 YYREEE (reference sequence). CDR3 sequence (DNA): TGTGCCAGCAGTATTGGATTCTTAGGCGGGGGGTTACCCTACGAGCAGTACTTC. Its protein product is CASSIGFLGGGLPYEQYF.

The chain is built from TRBV7-8 and TRBJ1-5; D gene ambiguous. V lost 4 bases and J 2 bases, leaving 9 bases between the germline ends. Germline V gene sequence: CDR1 SGHVS, CDR2 FQNEAQ. There are 14 residues in the CDR3. The CDR3: CASSSQGGNQPQHF. The CDR3 bases are TGTGCCAGCAGCTCTCAAGGAGGCAATCAGCCCCAGCATTTT.

This chain uses TRBV7-9 with TRBJ2-2; D not certain. The CDR3 runs 14 residues. Germline V CDR1 and CDR2: SEHNR, FQNEAQ (reference sequence). Trimming took off 2 bases at V and 3 bases at J, with 7 bases between the two ends. Here the CDR3 DNA reads TGTGCCAGCAGCTTAAAACTATACACCGGGGAGCTGTTTTTT. Its translation: CASSLKLYTGELFF. Complete variable domain (other parts from reference TRBV7-9 and TRBJ2-2): DTGVSQNPRHKITKRGQNVTFRCDPISEHNRLYWYRQTLGQGPEFLTYFQNEAQLEKSRLLSDRFSAERPKGSFSTLEIQRTEQGDSAMYLCASSLKLYTGELFFGEGSRLTVL.

This clone was seen repeatedly, ten times or more. The chain couples TRBV4-1 to TRBJ2-7, with 12 bases that match TRBD2. The CDR3 has 16 residues. V lost 2 bases and J lost 5; bases outside the gene matches: 7. CDR1 is MGHRA, CDR2 YSYEKL, per germline. The CDR3, as DNA: TGCGCCAGCAGCCAACACGGACTAGCGGGAATAGACGAGCAGTACTTC. Translating it yields CASSQHGLAGIDEQYF.